Listed below are T cell receptor beta chains from one sample, sequenced in a study of response to subunit inactivated influenza vaccine. Using its own MiXCR run on the RT-PCR reads, TCRdb lists one record per CDR3 protein. The sample comprises about 240,000 distinct CDR3 sequences, approximately 12% of which are singletons, and about 8% rests with the top ten. This sample comprised non-naive T cells sorted from PBMCs, obtained 14 days before vaccination. The receptors shown here come from a man aged 45-60 years who received an inactivated influenza vaccine. Both conserved end residues are part of each CDR3. Fields, in order: J gene, V gene, CDR3 protein.

J: TRBJ1-5
V: TRBV4-2
CDR3: CASSQTDRPNSNQPQHF

J: TRBJ1-5
V: TRBV6-1
CDR3: CASSVSFNQPQHF

J: TRBJ2-4
V: TRBV6-2/TRBV6-3
CDR3: CASSPSRRAYIQYF

J: TRBJ1-2
V: TRBV5-4
CDR3: CASSNLRTDAYGYTF

J: TRBJ2-7
V: TRBV6-5
CDR3: CASSYSRVSGLKESEQYF

J: TRBJ2-2
V: TRBV18
CDR3: CASSPLGNTGELFF

J: TRBJ2-3
V: TRBV20-1
CDR3: CSGRITDTQYF

J: TRBJ2-3
V: TRBV5-1
CDR3: CASSLEGGPTDTQYF

J: TRBJ1-3
V: TRBV3-1
CDR3: CASSQDPGSRQGRSGNTIYF

J: TRBJ1-6
V: TRBV9
CDR3: CASSVEGLRGGPLHF

J: TRBJ2-7
V: TRBV6-1
CDR3: CASSELFLANYEQYF

J: TRBJ2-7
V: TRBV5-1
CDR3: CASSSDEVEQYF

J: TRBJ2-7
V: TRBV7-9
CDR3: CASSLPDSYEQYF

J: TRBJ2-7
V: TRBV6-2/TRBV6-3
CDR3: CASSKDLGRGREQYF

J: TRBJ1-2
V: TRBV3-1
CDR3: CASSRASGGYTF

J: TRBJ2-7
V: TRBV20-1
CDR3: CSASLAGSYEQYF

J: TRBJ2-7
V: TRBV4-3
CDR3: CASSQERWSSYEQYF

J: TRBJ1-4
V: TRBV4-1
CDR3: CASSQPGQREKLFF

J: TRBJ1-1
V: TRBV12-3/TRBV12-4
CDR3: CASRGQVEAFF

J: TRBJ1-5
V: TRBV3-1
CDR3: CASSQVQGNQPQHF

J: TRBJ2-3
V: TRBV15
CDR3: CATSRDLNSGGPHSTDTQYF

J: TRBJ2-2
V: TRBV2
CDR3: CASRGLAGTGELFF

J: TRBJ2-2
V: TRBV11-1
CDR3: CASSLKVQLAGGPLNTGELFF

J: TRBJ2-3
V: TRBV29-1
CDR3: CSVELGGDTQYF

J: TRBJ2-7
V: TRBV5-1
CDR3: CASSLEEAAASPGYEQYF

J: TRBJ2-3
V: TRBV29-1
CDR3: CSVAPGQSTDTQYF

J: TRBJ1-5
V: TRBV7-9
CDR3: CASSLGDRPNQPQHF

J: TRBJ2-3
V: TRBV2
CDR3: CASSAATQGTDTQYF

J: TRBJ1-1
V: TRBV29-1
CDR3: CSVVANTEAFF

J: TRBJ1-2
V: TRBV2
CDR3: CASSEESGYTF

J: TRBJ2-3
V: TRBV29-1
CDR3: CSVEEVTDTQYF

J: TRBJ1-1
V: TRBV6-5
CDR3: CASSYSVLRQRGTNTEAFF

J: TRBJ2-1
V: TRBV5-1
CDR3: CASKGLTGGQNEQFF

J: TRBJ2-1
V: TRBV20-1
CDR3: CSGSQVHEQFF

J: TRBJ2-1
V: TRBV10-3
CDR3: CAIRGTGKDEQFF

J: TRBJ2-5
V: TRBV20-1
CDR3: CSARTTSGMETQYF

J: TRBJ2-1
V: TRBV28
CDR3: CASSPPWGGGYNEQFF

J: TRBJ1-6
V: TRBV12-3/TRBV12-4
CDR3: CASSRGANNSPLHF

J: TRBJ2-3
V: TRBV29-1
CDR3: CSYLRVTSSTDTQYF

J: TRBJ1-1
V: TRBV30
CDR3: CAWSVWGTAETEAFF

J: TRBJ2-1
V: TRBV24-1
CDR3: CATSDALRGFDEQFF

J: TRBJ2-5
V: TRBV7-2
CDR3: CASSLGGIVGETQYF